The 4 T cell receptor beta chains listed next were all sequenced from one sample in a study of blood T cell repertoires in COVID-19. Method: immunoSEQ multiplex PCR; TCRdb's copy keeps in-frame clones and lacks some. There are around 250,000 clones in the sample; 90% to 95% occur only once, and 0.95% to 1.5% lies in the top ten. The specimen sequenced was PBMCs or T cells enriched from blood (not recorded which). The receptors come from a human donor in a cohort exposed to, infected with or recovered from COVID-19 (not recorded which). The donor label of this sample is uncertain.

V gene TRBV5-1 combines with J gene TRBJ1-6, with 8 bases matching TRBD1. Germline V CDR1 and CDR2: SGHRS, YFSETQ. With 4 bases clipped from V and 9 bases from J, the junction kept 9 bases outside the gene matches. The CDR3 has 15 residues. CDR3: CASSDGQGEASPLHF. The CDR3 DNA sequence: TGCGCCAGCAGCGACGGACAGGGAGAGGCTTCACCCCTCCACTTT.

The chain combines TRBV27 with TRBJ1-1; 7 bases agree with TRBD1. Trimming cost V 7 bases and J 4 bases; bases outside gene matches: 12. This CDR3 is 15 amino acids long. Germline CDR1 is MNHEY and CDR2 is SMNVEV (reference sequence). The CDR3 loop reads CASTSVVQGGTEAFF. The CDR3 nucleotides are TGTGCCAGCACCTCGGTGGTCCAGGGGGGCACTGAAGCTTTCTTT.

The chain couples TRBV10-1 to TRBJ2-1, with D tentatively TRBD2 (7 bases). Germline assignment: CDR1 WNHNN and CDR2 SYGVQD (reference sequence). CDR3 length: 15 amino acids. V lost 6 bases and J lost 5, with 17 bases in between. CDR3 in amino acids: CASSAGGGADNEQFF. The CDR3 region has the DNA TGCGCCAGCAGCGCCGGAGGGGGGGCTGACAATGAGCAGTTCTTC.

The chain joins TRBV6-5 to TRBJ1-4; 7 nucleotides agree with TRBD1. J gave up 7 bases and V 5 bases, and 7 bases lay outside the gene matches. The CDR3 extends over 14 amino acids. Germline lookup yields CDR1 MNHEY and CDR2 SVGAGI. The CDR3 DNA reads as TGTGCCAGCAGTCCCGGGACAGCGTTTGAAAAACTGTTTTTT. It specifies CASSPGTAFEKLFF.